Listed below are T cell receptor beta chains from one sample, sequenced in a study of T cells in Graves' hyperthyroidism and ophthalmopathy. TCRdb called the multiplex PCR reads again in MiXCR, with one record for every CDR3 protein. In the table there are around 660,000 distinct CDR3 sequences, about 45% of which are singletons. Sequencing input: peripheral blood or thyroid tissue (not recorded which). These TCRs come from an adult man with Graves' disease, either hyperthyroidism or ophthalmopathy (not recorded which). CDR3s include the opening cysteine and the closing phenylalanine or tryptophan. The D gene is left open where the match is weak. Size is omitted from some rows. Given values are once, few, many or a class for expanded clones.

CAISVSANTGELFF TGTGCCATCAGTGTGTCAGCGAACACCGGGGAGCTGTTTTTT TRBJ2-2 - TRBV10-3 -
CASVAGEGQETQYF TGTGCCAGCGTAGCGGGGGAGGGGCAAGAGACCCAGTACTTC TRBJ2-5 TRBD2 TRBV7-8 -
CSARVQDILSGANVPTF TGCAGTGCTAGAGTTCAGGATATCCTCTCTGGGGCCAACGTCCCGACTTTC TRBJ2-6 - TRBV20-1 -
CASTEGEPQETQYF TGTGCCAGCACCGAAGGGGAGCCCCAAGAGACCCAGTACTTC TRBJ2-5 - TRBV3-1 -
CSATGSNEKLFF TGCAGCGCTACAGGGTCGAATGAAAAACTGTTTTTT TRBJ1-4 - TRBV29-1 -
CASRLGGTGGRPLHF TGTGCCAGCAGGCTGGGGGGGACAGGGGGCAGGCCCCTCCACTTT TRBJ1-6 TRBD1 TRBV7-6 -
CASRVAEVYEQYF TGCGCCAGCCGGGTAGCGGAGGTCTACGAGCAGTACTTC TRBJ2-7 - TRBV10-2 many
CASSQSNTEAFF TGTGCCAGCAGCCAAAGTAACACTGAAGCTTTCTTT TRBJ1-1 - TRBV3-1 many
CASNYRGFGRGQAYEQYF TGTGCCAGCAATTACAGGGGATTCGGACGCGGACAGGCCTACGAGCAGTACTTC TRBJ2-7 TRBD1 TRBV6-2/TRBV6-3 -
CASSQDWPFLSYGYTF TGCGCCAGCAGCCAAGATTGGCCATTCTTGAGCTATGGCTACACCTTC TRBJ1-2 - TRBV2 -
CSATGTSSYEQYF TGCAGTGCCACCGGGACTAGCTCCTACGAGCAGTACTTC TRBJ2-7 TRBD2 TRBV20-1 few
CASSGGGTGNQPQHF TGTGCCAGCAGTGGTGGAGGGACAGGCAATCAGCCCCAGCATTTT TRBJ1-5 TRBD1 TRBV2 many
CSARLSTGYEQYF TGCAGTGCTAGACTTTCGACAGGCTACGAGCAGTACTTC TRBJ2-7 - TRBV20-1 many
CSDGPAGAQYF TGCAGTGATGGACCGGCTGGAGCCCAGTACTTC TRBJ2-5 - TRBV20-1 -
CASSIRPRETQYF TGTGCCAGCAGCATCCGGCCCAGGGAGACCCAGTACTTC TRBJ2-5 - TRBV7-2 many
CSVGRVLDGYTF TGCAGCGTTGGCAGGGTCCTTGATGGCTACACCTTC TRBJ1-2 - TRBV29-1 once
CAWSGVRGYTF TGTGCCTGGAGTGGGGTTCGGGGCTACACCTTC TRBJ1-2 - TRBV30 -
CASSTTGGNNQPQHF TGTGCCAGTAGTACGACAGGGGGAAACAATCAGCCCCAGCATTTT TRBJ1-5 TRBD1 TRBV19 many
CASSLSPSSDEQYF TGTGCCAGCAGCTTATCCCCGAGTAGTGACGAGCAGTACTTC TRBJ2-7 - TRBV7-2 many
CSAHKQGAAEAFF TGCAGTGCTCATAAGCAGGGGGCAGCTGAAGCTTTCTTT TRBJ1-1 TRBD1 TRBV20-1 once
CASRLGQNNEKLFF TGTGCCAGCAGGTTGGGACAGAATAATGAAAAACTGTTTTTT TRBJ1-4 TRBD1 TRBV12-3/TRBV12-4 -
CASSATGGVAGELFF TGTGCCAGCAGCGCGACCGGGGGGGTAGCCGGGGAGCTGTTTTTT TRBJ2-2 TRBD2 TRBV7-9 -
CSARDWAGTGTLF TGCAGTGCTAGAGATTGGGCGGGGACAGGGACGCTCTTC TRBJ2-7 TRBD1 TRBV20-1 few
CASSSQGGGENTIYF TGTGCCAGCAGCTCACAGGGCGGCGGTGAAAACACCATATATTTT TRBJ1-3 - TRBV7-3 -
CSAIRTGTGGREQYF TGCAGTGCTATTCGAACCGGGACAGGGGGACGCGAGCAGTACTTC TRBJ2-7 TRBD1 TRBV20-1 few
CSQEGQGIDYGYTF TGCAGCCAAGAAGGGCAGGGGATAGACTATGGCTACACCTTC TRBJ1-2 - TRBV29-1 -
CASSSTTSGRSDEQYF TGTGCCAGCAGCTCCACGACTAGCGGGAGGTCAGACGAGCAGTACTTC TRBJ2-7 TRBD2 TRBV9 many
CASSYGLGGTGELFF TGTGCCAGCAGTTACGGACTAGGAGGCACCGGGGAGCTGTTTTTT TRBJ2-2 TRBD2 TRBV6-6 -
CASSGVGGTDFNQPQHF TGTGCCAGCAGCGGGGTCGGTGGTACTGACTTTAATCAGCCCCAGCATTTT TRBJ1-5 - TRBV25-1 -
CSARQDRGYGYTF TGCAGTGCTAGGCAGGACAGGGGATATGGCTACACCTTC TRBJ1-2 TRBD1 TRBV20-1 many
CATSRDADPRGATNEKLFF TGTGCCACCAGCAGAGATGCCGACCCCCGTGGGGCAACTAATGAAAAACTGTTTTTT TRBJ1-4 - TRBV15 few
CASSHRTANTEAFF TGCGCCAGCAGCCATAGGACCGCGAACACTGAAGCTTTCTTT TRBJ1-1 - TRBV5-1 many
CASRRTGGRGANVLTF TGCGCCAGCAGACGGACAGGTGGCCGGGGGGCCAACGTCCTGACTTTC TRBJ2-6 TRBD1 TRBV7-2 -
CSARVNRGSIMNTEAFF TGCAGTGCTAGGGTCAACAGGGGGTCCATCATGAACACTGAAGCTTTCTTT TRBJ1-1 TRBD1 TRBV20-1 few
CASSHVHGVNTEAFF TGTGCCAGCAGCCATGTCCATGGAGTGAACACTGAAGCTTTCTTT TRBJ1-1 - TRBV7-8 few
CASSVRVGKEKLFF TGCGCCAGCAGCGTGCGCGTCGGGAAAGAAAAACTGTTTTTT TRBJ1-4 - TRBV5-1 -
CASRNTEAFF TGCGCCAGCAGGAACACTGAAGCTTTCTTT TRBJ1-1 - TRBV10-2 many
CSATGTGRAQHF TGCAGTGCAACCGGGACAGGGAGAGCCCAGCATTTT TRBJ1-5 TRBD1 TRBV20-1 many
CASSRNKNTEAFF TGTGCCAGCAGCCGTAACAAAAACACTGAAGCTTTCTTT TRBJ1-1 - TRBV7-2 many
CASTLGSCFF - TRBJ2-2 - TRBV5-6 -
CASSLDGVETQYF TGTGCCAGCAGCTTAGACGGGGTGGAGACCCAGTACTTC TRBJ2-5 - TRBV7-8 many
CASSSNRLGSNQPQHF TGTGCCAGCAGCTCCAACAGGCTTGGAAGCAATCAGCCCCAGCATTTT TRBJ1-5 - TRBV5-8 -
CASSYSKGERNTEAFF TGTGCCAGCAGTTACTCGAAGGGGGAGAGGAACACTGAAGCTTTCTTT TRBJ1-1 - TRBV6-5 -
CASSEIPTSGEQYF TGTGCCAGCAGTGAAATACCCACATCGGGGGAGCAGTACTTC TRBJ2-7 - TRBV15 once
CASSDRGRGNTIYF TGTGCCAGCAGTGACAGGGGGCGAGGAAACACCATATATTTT TRBJ1-3 TRBD1 TRBV25-1 many
CAISESTGAGEQYF TGTGCCATCAGTGAGTCGACAGGCGCGGGGGAGCAGTACTTC TRBJ2-7 - TRBV10-3 -
CATSRDSSLGTEAFF TGTGCCACCAGCAGAGATTCCTCCTTGGGCACTGAAGCTTTCTTT TRBJ1-1 - TRBV15 many
CASSGFWATAQGYTF TGTGCCAGCAGTGGCTTTTGGGCGACGGCCCAAGGCTACACCTTC TRBJ1-2 - TRBV6-1 -
CASSKFRDNSNQPQHF TGTGCCAGCAGCAAATTCCGGGACAATAGCAATCAGCCCCAGCATTTT TRBJ1-5 - TRBV7-8 -
CSVDGLGDNGYTF TGCAGCGTTGACGGATTGGGGGACAATGGCTACACCTTC TRBJ1-2 - TRBV29-1 -
CASREDTSNSPLHF TGTGCCAGCCGCGAGGACACATCTAATTCACCCCTCCACTTT TRBJ1-6 - TRBV7-2 -
CATRGPRDRGRETQYF TGTGCCACCAGGGGACCGCGGGACAGGGGACGGGAGACCCAGTACTTC TRBJ2-5 TRBD1 TRBV15 -
CASSLRRDLTYEQYF TGTGCCAGCAGCTTAAGGCGGGATCTTACCTACGAGCAGTACTTC TRBJ2-7 - TRBV7-8 many